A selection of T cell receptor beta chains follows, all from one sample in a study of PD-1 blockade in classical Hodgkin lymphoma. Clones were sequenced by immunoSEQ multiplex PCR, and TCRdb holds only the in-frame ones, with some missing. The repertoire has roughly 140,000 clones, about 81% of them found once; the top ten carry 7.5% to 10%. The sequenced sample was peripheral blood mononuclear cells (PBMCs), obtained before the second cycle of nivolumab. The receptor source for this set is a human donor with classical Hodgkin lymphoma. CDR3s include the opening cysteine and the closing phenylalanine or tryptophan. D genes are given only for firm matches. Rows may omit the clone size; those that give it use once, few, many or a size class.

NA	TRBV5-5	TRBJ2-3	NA	CASSLINTQYF	TGTGCCAGCAGCTTGATAAATACGCAGTATTTT
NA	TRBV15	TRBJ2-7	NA	CATSRDAAGEQYF	TGTGCCACCAGCAGAGACGCGGCGGGTGAGCAGTACTTC
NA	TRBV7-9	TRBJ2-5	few	CASSPIGRWIGQETQYF	TGTGCCAGCAGCCCCATCGGTAGGTGGATCGGGCAAGAGACCCAGTACTTC
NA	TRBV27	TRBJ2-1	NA	CASSKLARDEQFF	TGTGCCAGCAGCAAACTAGCAAGAGATGAGCAGTTCTTC
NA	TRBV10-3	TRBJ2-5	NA	CAISERLRGGETQYF	TGTGCCATCAGTGAGCGCCTCAGGGGAGGGGAGACCCAGTACTTC
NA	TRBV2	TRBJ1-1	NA	CASSETANTEAFF	TGTGCCAGCAGTGAAACAGCTAACACTGAAGCTTTCTTT
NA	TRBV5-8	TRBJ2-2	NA	CASSLGRLRELFF	TGTGCCAGCAGCTTGGGTCGCCTGAGGGAGCTGTTTTTT
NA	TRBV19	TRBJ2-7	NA	CASSKKSGPGAYEQYF	TGTGCCAGTAGCAAGAAATCCGGGCCAGGAGCCTACGAGCAGTACTTC
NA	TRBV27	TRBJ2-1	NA	CASRRGGYYNEQFF	TGTGCCAGCAGGCGAGGGGGTTACTACAATGAGCAGTTCTTC
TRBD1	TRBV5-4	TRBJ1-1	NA	CASSLDRRNTEAFF	TGTGCCAGCAGCCTGGACAGGAGGAACACTGAAGCTTTCTTT
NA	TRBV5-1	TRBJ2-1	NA	CASSWYNEQFF	TGCGCCAGCAGCTGGTACAATGAGCAGTTCTTC
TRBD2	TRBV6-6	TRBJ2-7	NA	CASSYRSGGYEQYF	TGTGCCAGCAGTTACCGGTCGGGAGGTTACGAGCAGTACTTC
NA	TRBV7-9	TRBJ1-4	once	CASTQGSTNEKLFF	TGTGCCAGCACCCAGGGGTCAACTAATGAAAAACTGTTTTTT
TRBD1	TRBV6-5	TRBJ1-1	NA	CASSFDRGMNTEAFF	TGTGCCAGCAGTTTCGACAGGGGAATGAACACTGAAGCTTTCTTT